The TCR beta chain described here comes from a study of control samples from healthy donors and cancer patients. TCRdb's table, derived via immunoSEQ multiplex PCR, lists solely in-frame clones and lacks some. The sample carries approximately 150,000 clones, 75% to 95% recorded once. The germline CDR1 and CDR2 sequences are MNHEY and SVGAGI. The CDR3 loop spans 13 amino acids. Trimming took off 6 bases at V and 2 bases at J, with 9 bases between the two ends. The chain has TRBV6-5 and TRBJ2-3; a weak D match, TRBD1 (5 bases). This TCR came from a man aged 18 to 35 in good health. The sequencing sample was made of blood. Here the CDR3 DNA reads TGTGCCAGCAGGGACATTCTCACAGATACGCAGTATTTT. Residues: CASRDILTDTQYF.